The count of the clone carrying this T cell receptor (beta chain) is one. Its antigen is currently unknown. TCRdb itself ran the multiplex PCR reads through MiXCR, one entry per CDR3 protein. The sample has some 52,000 distinct CDR3 sequences; about 40% are singletons. These data come from a study of breast tumors, draining lymph nodes, adjacent tissues. Regarding the study as a whole: Compared with lymph nodes, tumors were less diverse; compared with nontumor tissue, more. Luminal-like breast cancer showed significantly higher tumor–nontumor repertoire similarity than basal-like. Data fit most tumor T cells coming from lymph node, expanding in tumor.

The junction had 10 bases not matched to a gene; V was cut back by 3 bases and J by 4 bases. Germline V lookup: CDR1 LNHDA, CDR2 SQIVND (reference sequence). This CDR3 spans 16 amino acids. Source material: breast tumor tissue. The gene calls are TRBV19 and TRBJ2-3; 7 nucleotides line up with TRBD2. The receptor comes from a female donor with breast cancer. Some clones in this sample may be carry-over from other donors' samples. The CDR3 nucleotides are TGTGCCAGTAGTATGTACGGGGGGAGAGGCCCAGATACGCAGTATTTT. As protein: CASSMYGGRGPDTQYF.